Below, one T cell receptor beta chain is given with its context. This sample is drawn from a study of blood T cell repertoires in COVID-19. On the study more broadly: Samples taken during acute and convalescent COVID-19 were collected in the United States, Italy and Spain. The analysed material was cDNA or gDNA that came from T cells, B-cell-depleted T cells, or PBMCs.

V was trimmed by 5 bases and J by 0 bases, leaving 19 bases between them. This CDR3 spans 17 amino acids. The germline V gene has CDR1 SEHNR and CDR2 FQNEAQ (reference sequence). Authors' analysis steps: Reference gene primer amplification gave estimated nucleated cell counts. Clones were read by immunoSEQ multiplex PCR, and TCRdb kept only the in-frame ones, dropping some. That table supplies the V and J calls and clone size; D and trimming were determined from the DNA. The data hold roughly 100,000 clones, with about 89% observed a single time. This chain uses TRBV7-9 with TRBJ1-1, with D maybe TRBD1 (5 bases). This TCR was sampled from a human donor in a cohort sampled during active COVID-19. The sequenced sample was peripheral blood. The CDR3 nucleotides are TGTGCCAGCAGCGCCCTCTCGGGGGGAGTGATGAACACTGAAGCTTTCTTT. Its translation: CASSALSGGVMNTEAFF.